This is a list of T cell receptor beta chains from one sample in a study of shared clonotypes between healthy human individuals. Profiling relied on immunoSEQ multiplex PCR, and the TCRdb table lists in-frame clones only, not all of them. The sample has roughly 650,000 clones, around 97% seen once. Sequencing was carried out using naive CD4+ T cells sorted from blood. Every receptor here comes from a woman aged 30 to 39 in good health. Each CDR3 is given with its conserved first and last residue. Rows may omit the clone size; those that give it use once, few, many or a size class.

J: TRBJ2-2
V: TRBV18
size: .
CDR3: CASSADSGKITGELFF

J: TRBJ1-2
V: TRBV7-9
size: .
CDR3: CASSLILEGRNGYTF

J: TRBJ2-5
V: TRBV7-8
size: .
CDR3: CAGWTGETQYF

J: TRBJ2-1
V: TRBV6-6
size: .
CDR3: CASTGSSYNEQFF

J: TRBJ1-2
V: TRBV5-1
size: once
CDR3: CASSLGTGGVGYTF

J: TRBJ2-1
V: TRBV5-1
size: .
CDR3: CASSTLGAGEQFF

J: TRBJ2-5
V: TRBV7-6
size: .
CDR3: CASSLGGGTQYF

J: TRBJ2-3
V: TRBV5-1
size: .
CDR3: CASSVPGQGADTQYF

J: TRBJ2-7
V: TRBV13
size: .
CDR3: CASSPASGPAYEQYF

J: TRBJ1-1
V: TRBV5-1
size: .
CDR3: CASTLNGGNTEAFF

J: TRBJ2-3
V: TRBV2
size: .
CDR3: CASREGGTDTQYF

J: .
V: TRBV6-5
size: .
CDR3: CASTRGRGSSYEQYF

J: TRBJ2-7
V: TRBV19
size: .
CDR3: CASSIGASNEQYF

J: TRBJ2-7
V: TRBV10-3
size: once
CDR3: CAIRKRESDEQYF

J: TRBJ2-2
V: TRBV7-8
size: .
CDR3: CASSLDLAGGGELFF

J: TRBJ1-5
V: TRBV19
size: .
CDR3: CASRVRWGGHSNQPQHF

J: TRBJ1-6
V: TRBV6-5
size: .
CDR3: CASSYNSGTLGSPLHF

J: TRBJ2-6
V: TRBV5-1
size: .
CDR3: CASTGLAGAAGANVLTF

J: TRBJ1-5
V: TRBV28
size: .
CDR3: CASQVSNQPQHF

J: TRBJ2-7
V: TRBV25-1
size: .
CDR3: CASLYMGEQYF

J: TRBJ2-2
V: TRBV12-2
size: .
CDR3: CASRPEVPTSASNTGELFF

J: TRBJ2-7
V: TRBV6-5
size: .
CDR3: CASSYYGGGNYEQYF